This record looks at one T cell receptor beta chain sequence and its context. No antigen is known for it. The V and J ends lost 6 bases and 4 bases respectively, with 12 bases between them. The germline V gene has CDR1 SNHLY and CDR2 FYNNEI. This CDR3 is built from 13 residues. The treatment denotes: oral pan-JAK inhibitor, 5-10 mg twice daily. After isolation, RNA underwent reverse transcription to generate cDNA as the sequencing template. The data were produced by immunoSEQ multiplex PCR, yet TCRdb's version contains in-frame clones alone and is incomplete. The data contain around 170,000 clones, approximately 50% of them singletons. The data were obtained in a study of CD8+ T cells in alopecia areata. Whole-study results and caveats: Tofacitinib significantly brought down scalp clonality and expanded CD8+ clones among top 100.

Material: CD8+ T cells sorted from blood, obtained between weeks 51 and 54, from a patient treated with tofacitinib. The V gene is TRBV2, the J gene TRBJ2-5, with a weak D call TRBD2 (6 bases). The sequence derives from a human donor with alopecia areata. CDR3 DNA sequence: TGTGCCAGCAGGAACGGGGAGGTAGAGACCCAGTACTTC. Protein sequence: CASRNGEVETQYF.